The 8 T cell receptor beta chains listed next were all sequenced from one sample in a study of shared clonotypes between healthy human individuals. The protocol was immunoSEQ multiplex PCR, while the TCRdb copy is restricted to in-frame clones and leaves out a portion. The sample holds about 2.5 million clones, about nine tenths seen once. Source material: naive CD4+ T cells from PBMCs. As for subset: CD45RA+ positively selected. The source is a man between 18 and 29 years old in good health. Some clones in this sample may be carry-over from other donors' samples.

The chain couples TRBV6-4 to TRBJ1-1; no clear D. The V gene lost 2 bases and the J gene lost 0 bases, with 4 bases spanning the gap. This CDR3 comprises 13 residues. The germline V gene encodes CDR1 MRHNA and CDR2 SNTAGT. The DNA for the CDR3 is TGTGCCAGCAGTGACGGCCTGAACACTGAAGCTTTCTTT. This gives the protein CASSDGLNTEAFF.

CDR3 amino acids: CASSLTLALQETQYF. The CDR3 region has the DNA TGCGCCAGCAGCTTGACCCTAGCGTTGCAAGAGACCCAGTACTTC. J is TRBJ2-5 and V is TRBV5-1, with D perhaps TRBD2 (6 bases). Germline CDR1 SGHRS, CDR2 YFSETQ. With 1 base removed from V and 2 bases from J, the gap between germline ends came to 12 bases. This CDR3 is 15 amino acids long.

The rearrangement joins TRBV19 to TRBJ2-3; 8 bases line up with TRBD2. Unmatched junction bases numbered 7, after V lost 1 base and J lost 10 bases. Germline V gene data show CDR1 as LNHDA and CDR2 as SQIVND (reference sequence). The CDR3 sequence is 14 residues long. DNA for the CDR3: TGTGCCAGTAGTATAGCGGGAGGGCCGATGGCGCAGTATTTT. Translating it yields CASSIAGGPMAQYF.

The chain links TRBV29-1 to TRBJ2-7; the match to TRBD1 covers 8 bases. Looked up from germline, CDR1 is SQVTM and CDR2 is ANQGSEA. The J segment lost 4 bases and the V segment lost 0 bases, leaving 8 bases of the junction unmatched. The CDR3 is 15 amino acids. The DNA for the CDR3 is TGCAGCGTTGAAGATAGGACAGGGATCGAGTACGAGCAGTACTTC. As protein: CSVEDRTGIEYEQYF.

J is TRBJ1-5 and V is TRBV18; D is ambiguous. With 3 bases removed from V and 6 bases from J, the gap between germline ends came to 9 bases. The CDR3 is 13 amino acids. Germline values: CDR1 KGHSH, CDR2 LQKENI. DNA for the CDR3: TGTGCCAGCTCACCTCGTCCGATTCAGCCCCAGCATTTT. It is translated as CASSPRPIQPQHF.

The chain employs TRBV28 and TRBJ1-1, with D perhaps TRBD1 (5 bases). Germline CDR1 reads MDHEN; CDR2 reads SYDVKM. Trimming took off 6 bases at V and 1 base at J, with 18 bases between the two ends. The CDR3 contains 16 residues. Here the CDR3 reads CASSHGGVPSNTEAFF. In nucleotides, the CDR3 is TGTGCCAGCAGCCACGGGGGGGTCCCATCGAACACTGAAGCTTTCTTT.

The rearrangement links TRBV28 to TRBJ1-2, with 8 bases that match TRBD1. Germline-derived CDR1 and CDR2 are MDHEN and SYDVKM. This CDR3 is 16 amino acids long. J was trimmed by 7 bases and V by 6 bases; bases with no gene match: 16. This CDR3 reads CASSQPLTGTGLGYTF. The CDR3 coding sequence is TGTGCCAGCAGCCAACCGCTTACCGGGACAGGTCTTGGCTACACCTTC.

The CDR3 nucleotides are TGTGCCAGCAGCTCAAAGGACAGTTGGGTATACGAGCAGTACTTC. As protein: CASSSKDSWVYEQYF. The chain joins TRBV5-4 to TRBJ2-7; a weak D match, TRBD1 (6 bases). The germline V gene has CDR1 SGHNT and CDR2 YYREEE (reference sequence). The CDR3 contains 15 residues. Trimming cost V 3 bases and J 4 bases, with 17 bases left between them.